This TCR beta chain emerged from a study of shared clonotypes between healthy human individuals. The assay used deep level. Each cell subset's genomic DNA was divided evenly among several immunoSEQ plates. Original processing methods: Without quality scores, immunoSEQ junctional reads could not be filtered like full-length reads. Data came from immunoSEQ multiplex PCR; TCRdb stores just in-frame clones and leaves some out. That table supplies the V and J calls and clone size; D and trimming were determined from the DNA. The data show 2 million to 2.5 million clones, with 90% to 95% seen just once and 0.1% to 0.15% held by the top ten. After removal of 0 bases from V and 5 bases from J, the junction contained 6 bases not matched to a gene. The V gene's germline CDR1 is SGDLS and CDR2 YYNGEE. The CDR3 totals 15 residues. It was into CD45RA+ naive and CD45RA-negative memory subsets that the CD4+ cells were split.

Sequencing input: naive CD4+ T cells sorted from blood. As to subset: CD45RA+ positively selected. The chain couples TRBV9 to TRBJ2-3; 7 nucleotides agree with TRBD1. This sequence was found in a man between 18 and 35 years old in good health. The CDR3 bases are TGTGCCAGCAGCGTAGAGGCAGGGGGACAAGATACGCAGTATTTT. It codes for CASSVEAGGQDTQYF.